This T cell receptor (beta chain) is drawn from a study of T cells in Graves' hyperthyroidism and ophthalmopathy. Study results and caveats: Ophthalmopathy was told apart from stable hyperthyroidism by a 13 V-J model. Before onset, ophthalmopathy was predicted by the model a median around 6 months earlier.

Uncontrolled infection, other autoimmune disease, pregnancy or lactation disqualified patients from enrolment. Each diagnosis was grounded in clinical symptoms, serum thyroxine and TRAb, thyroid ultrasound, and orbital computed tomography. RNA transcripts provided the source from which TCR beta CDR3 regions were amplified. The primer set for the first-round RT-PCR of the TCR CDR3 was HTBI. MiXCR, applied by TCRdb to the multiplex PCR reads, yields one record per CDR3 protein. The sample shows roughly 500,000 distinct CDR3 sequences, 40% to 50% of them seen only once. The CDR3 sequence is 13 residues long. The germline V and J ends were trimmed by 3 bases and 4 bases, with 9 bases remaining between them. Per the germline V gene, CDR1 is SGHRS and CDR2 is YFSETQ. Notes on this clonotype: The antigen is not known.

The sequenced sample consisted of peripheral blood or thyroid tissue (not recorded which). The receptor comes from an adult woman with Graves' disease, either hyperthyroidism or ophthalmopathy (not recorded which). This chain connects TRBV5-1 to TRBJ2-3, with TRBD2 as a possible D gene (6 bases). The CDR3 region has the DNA TGCGCCAGCAGCTCGGAGCGGGCAGATACGCAGTATTTT. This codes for CASSSERADTQYF.